Included here is one T cell receptor beta chain sequence, with context. The antigen is unknown. Data came from immunoSEQ multiplex PCR; TCRdb stores just in-frame clones and leaves some out. The repertoire holds 10,000 or so clones, with approximately 75% as singletons. This record comes from a study of tumor-infiltrating lymphocytes in localized non-small cell lung cancer. The germline V gene encodes CDR1 SGHAT and CDR2 FQNNGV. V lost 3 bases and J lost 5, with 15 bases in between. This CDR3 has 15 residues. Whole-study results and caveats: No T-cell fraction difference was seen between IM1 and IM2 tumors.

This TCR was sampled from a human donor with non-small cell lung cancer. The sample was lung tumor tissue. The V and J genes are TRBV11-2 and TRBJ2-3, with D possibly matching TRBD2 (6 bases). The CDR3 loop is CASSLNPVGGDTQYF. CDR3 in DNA: TGTGCCAGCAGCTTGAACCCGGTCGGGGGAGATACGCAGTATTTT.